The 16 T cell receptor beta chains listed next were all sequenced from one sample in a study of T-cell reconstitution after alpha-beta-depleted transplantation in children. As it was prepared, the TCRbeta library received unique molecular identifiers. Each CDR3 protein gets one entry after TCRdb re-called the PCR reads with MiXCR. The top ten hold approximately 38% of the sample, which has fewer than 450,000 distinct CDR3 sequences, 15% to 20% seen once. The sequencing here drew on PBMCs, mostly from graft donor cells, taken 360 days after TCRalphabeta/CD19-depleted stem cell transplant. These receptors came from a male patient between 2 and 15 years old who had a stem cell transplant for acute lymphoblastic leukemia, so the T cells may come from the graft donor.

This clonotype was counted only a few times. The rearrangement joins TRBV10-3 to TRBJ1-1; D unclear. Looked up from germline, CDR1 is ENHRY and CDR2 is SYGVKD. The ends were cut back, 2 bases at V and 7 bases at J, with 8 bases in the middle. The CDR3 extends over 12 amino acids. CDR3 region: CAISEPLNEAFF. The CDR3 nucleotides read TGTGCCATCAGTGAGCCCCTAAATGAAGCTTTCTTT.

The chain joins TRBV7-3 to TRBJ2-2; either TRBD1 or TRBD2 may fit D (5 bases each). The CDR3 length is 16 residues. Deletions cut 2 bases from V and 3 bases from J, with 13 bases between. The germline gives CDR1 SGHTA, CDR2 FQGTGA. The CDR3 reads CASSLGGARDTGELFF. CDR3 sequence (DNA): TGTGCCAGCAGCTTAGGGGGTGCGAGAGACACCGGGGAGCTGTTTTTT.

V usage is TRBV9 and J usage is TRBJ2-1; the match to TRBD2 covers 10 bases. The V segment lost 3 bases and the J segment 6 bases; nucleotides outside the gene matches: 12. This CDR3 spans 17 amino acids. CDR1 and CDR2 (germline): SGDLS, YYNGEE. CDR3 sequence: CASSEEREGLGANEQFF. The CDR3 nucleotides are TGTGCCAGCAGCGAGGAGCGGGAGGGCCTGGGGGCCAATGAGCAGTTCTTC.

Points on this clonotype: This may stem from a read error, because a much larger clone lies one nucleotide away. V and J are TRBV6-2 or TRBV6-3 and TRBJ2-7, with D perhaps matching TRBD1 (6 bases). CDR3 length equals 16 residues. The germline gives CDR1 MNHEY, CDR2 SVGEGT. This CDR3 reads CASSYSTGWTSHEQYF. DNA for the CDR3: TGTGCCAGCAGTTACTCGACAGGATGGACCTCCCACGAGCAGTACTTC.

As concerns this clonotype: This CDR3 is missing its conserved last phenylalanine or tryptophan, likely due to a read error. This rearrangement joins TRBV6-1 to TRBJ2-7, with D maybe TRBD1 (5 bases). This CDR3 spans 14 amino acids. V was trimmed by 7 bases and J by 1 base, leaving 14 bases between them. Germline CDR1 MNHNS, CDR2 SASEGT. The CDR3 here is CASIGGTGSYEQYY. CDR3 coding DNA: TGTGCCAGCATAGGCGGTACAGGTTCCTACGAGCAGTACTAC.

V and J are TRBV12-3 or TRBV12-4 and TRBJ2-1; 7 positions agree with TRBD2. The CDR3 extends over 16 amino acids. The trim removed 6 bases at V and 2 bases at J, leaving 10 bases unmatched. The CDR3 here is CASRHTSASTYNEQFF. The CDR3, as DNA: TGTGCCAGCAGACACACTAGCGCCTCAACCTACAATGAGCAGTTCTTC.

The sample holds a few counts of this clonotype. This chain links TRBV5-1 with TRBJ2-3; no clear D. Germline CDR1 reads SGHRS; CDR2 reads YFSETQ. V shed 4 bases and J shed 0 bases, with 12 bases lying between them. This CDR3 spans 15 amino acids. The CDR3 region is CASSPGNPSTDTQYF. DNA of the CDR3: TGCGCCAGCAGCCCCGGAAACCCGAGCACAGATACGCAGTATTTT.

The CDR3 loop reads CASSLSRAPIHNEQFF. The CDR3 DNA reads TGTGCCAGCAGTTTATCCCGGGCCCCCATCCACAATGAGCAGTTCTTC. The chain uses TRBV28 and TRBJ2-1; the D is unclear. The CDR3 sequence is 16 residues long. Germline V gene lookup returns CDR1 MDHEN and CDR2 SYDVKM. Trimming pared 1 base from V and 5 bases from J, leaving 15 bases between.

This clonotype occurred a few times. J is TRBJ2-7 and V is TRBV5-5, with D perhaps TRBD1 (5 bases). The CDR3 contains 14 residues. CDR1 SGHKS and CDR2 YYEKEE come from the germline V gene (reference sequence). Trimming shortened V by 2 bases and J by 4 bases, and 13 bases separated the two germline ends. The CDR3 spells CASSFRAEYYEQYF. The CDR3 nucleotides read TGTGCCAGCAGCTTCAGGGCGGAATATTACGAGCAGTACTTC.

The sample holds a few counts of this clonotype. The CDR3: CASSLGLAGVISYNEQFF. CDR3 bases: TGCGCCAGCAGCCTGGGACTAGCGGGAGTGATCTCCTACAATGAGCAGTTCTTC. This chain joins TRBV4-3 and TRBJ2-1; 14 bases line up with TRBD2. Per the germline V gene, CDR1 is LGHNA and CDR2 is YSLEER. The CDR3 consists of 18 residues. Trimming took 4 bases from V and 0 from J; bases not matched to a gene: 5.

There are many counts of this clonotype. The V and J genes are TRBV28 and TRBJ2-7, with D possibly TRBD1 on 6 matching bases. V lost 4 bases and J 2 bases, leaving 27 bases between the germline ends. This CDR3 has 19 amino acids. Per the germline V gene, CDR1 is MDHEN and CDR2 is SYDVKM. The CDR3 nucleotides read TGTGCCAGCAGTTCAATCAGGCAGGGGTCCCTACTACCTACCTACGAGCAGTACTTC. It codes for CASSSIRQGSLLPTYEQYF.

Only a few counts were recorded for this clonotype. This sequence joins TRBV24-1 and TRBJ2-1; a possible D gene is TRBD2 (7 bases). The CDR3 loop spans 17 amino acids. Germline V gene lookup returns CDR1 KGHDR and CDR2 SFDVKD. V shed 4 bases and J shed 7 bases, with 22 bases lying between them. CDR3 sequence: CATSEGGPGWGRNEQFF. The CDR3 region has the DNA TGTGCCACCAGTGAGGGGGGGCCGGGTTGGGGACGGAATGAGCAGTTCTTC.

Many counts were recorded for this clonotype. This chain connects TRBV28 to TRBJ2-1; D gene ambiguous. V lost 7 bases and J 0 bases, leaving 13 bases between the germline ends. From germline, CDR1 is MDHEN and CDR2 SYDVKM. The CDR3 has 15 residues. The CDR3 loop is CASKREMSSYNEQFF. In DNA, the CDR3 is TGTGCCAGCAAAAGAGAGATGAGCTCCTACAATGAGCAGTTCTTC.

This chain connects TRBV7-9 to TRBJ2-7, with TRBD2 identical over 9 bases. This CDR3 is built from 15 residues. V dropped 1 base and J dropped 5; count of bases not matched to a gene: 6. The germline gives CDR1 SEHNR, CDR2 FQNEAQ (reference sequence). The CDR3 bases are TGTGCCAGCAGCTTAGTTGAGAGCGGGAGGAACGAGCAGTACTTC. Encoded protein: CASSLVESGRNEQYF.

The gene calls are TRBV12-3 or TRBV12-4 and TRBJ2-2; 7 positions match TRBD2. V was clipped by 8 bases and J by 8 bases; unmatched bases: 11. The CDR3 sequence is 14 residues long. The CDR3 region is CASLVLGGTGELFF. CDR3 bases: TGTGCCAGCCTGGTCTTGGGGGGGACGGGGGAGCTGTTTTTT.

The chain has TRBV9 and TRBJ2-3, with 7 bases fitting TRBD2. Germline V gives CDR1 SGDLS, CDR2 YYNGEE. This CDR3 comprises 15 residues. The trim removed 3 bases at V and 2 bases at J, leaving 6 bases unmatched. DNA of the CDR3: TGTGCCAGCAGCGCGAGCGGGGCTTTCACAGATACGCAGTATTTT. Translating gives CASSASGAFTDTQYF.